The T cell receptor (beta chain) described here comes from a study of control samples from healthy donors and cancer patients. After removal of 5 bases from V and 4 bases from J, the junction contained 4 bases not matched to a gene. Germline loops: CDR1 MDHEN, CDR2 SYDVKM. The CDR3 extends over 13 amino acids. Using immunoSEQ multiplex PCR, the repertoire was profiled, and TCRdb retains in-frame clones only, with some absent. This table has fewer than 200,000 clones, approximately 96% appearing once. Sequenced: blood. The chain recombines TRBV28 with TRBJ1-2; 7 bases align to TRBD1. This TCR was recovered from a woman aged 25 to 39 in good health. CDR3 residues: CASSRDSIYGYTF. The CDR3 region has the DNA TGTGCCAGCAGTCGGGACAGCATCTATGGCTACACCTTC.